This entry lists 5 T cell receptor beta chains sequenced from one sample in a study of CD8 T cells in Susac syndrome. cDNA came from approximately 0.5 to 1 ug RNA primed by random hexamers. Via MiXCR, TCRdb re-called the immunoSEQ multiplex PCR reads, giving one row per CDR3 protein. The table includes 300,000 or so distinct CDR3 sequences, 92% detected once. Sequencing was done on a sample of CD4+ T cells from PBMCs. These receptors all stem from a human donor with multiple sclerosis.

The J gene is TRBJ1-4, the V gene TRBV12-3 or TRBV12-4; possible D gene TRBD1, 6 bases. V was trimmed by 6 bases and J by 7 bases, leaving 15 bases between them. There are 14 residues in the CDR3. The CDR3 DNA reads as TGTGCCAGCAGCGCCGGGACACCCTTTGAAAAACTGTTTTTT. Protein product: CASSAGTPFEKLFF.

The rearrangement links TRBV20-1 to TRBJ2-3; D is perhaps TRBD1 or TRBD2 (6 bases each). This CDR3 spans 13 amino acids. Per germline, CDR1 DFQATT and CDR2 SNEGSKA (reference sequence). Trimming removed 3 bases from V and 5 bases from J, with 12 bases in between. CDR3 amino acids: CSASTGAIDTQYF. In nucleotides, the CDR3 is TGCAGTGCTAGCACGGGGGCGATAGATACGCAGTATTTT.

The CDR3 DNA follows: TGCAGCGTGGGGCTTGGGCCTGGAAACACCATATATTTT. It is translated as CSVGLGPGNTIYF. This rearrangement joins TRBV29-1 to TRBJ1-3; TRBD1 is a possible D gene (5 bases). Germline loops: CDR1 SQVTM, CDR2 ANQGSEA. There are 13 residues in the CDR3. V lost 6 bases to trimming and J lost 2 bases, with 11 bases between them.

J is TRBJ1-1 and V is TRBV7-6, with D possibly matching TRBD1 (5 bases). Germline V gene lookup returns CDR1 SGHVS and CDR2 FNYEAQ. Trimming left V 5 bases short and J 2 bases short, with 12 bases between. The CDR3 extends over 14 amino acids. The CDR3, as DNA: TGTGCCAGCAGCCCAACGACAGTAAACACTGAAGCTTTCTTT. Its protein is CASSPTTVNTEAFF.

The chain combines TRBV29-1 with TRBJ2-7, with 8 bases that match TRBD2. The V segment lost 8 bases and the J segment 0 bases; nucleotides outside the gene matches: 6. The germline V gene has CDR1 SQVTM and CDR2 ANQGSEA. The CDR3 covers 13 residues. The CDR3 region has the DNA TGCAGCACCCAGACTAGCGCCTCCTACGAGCAGTACTTC. Its translation: CSTQTSASYEQYF.